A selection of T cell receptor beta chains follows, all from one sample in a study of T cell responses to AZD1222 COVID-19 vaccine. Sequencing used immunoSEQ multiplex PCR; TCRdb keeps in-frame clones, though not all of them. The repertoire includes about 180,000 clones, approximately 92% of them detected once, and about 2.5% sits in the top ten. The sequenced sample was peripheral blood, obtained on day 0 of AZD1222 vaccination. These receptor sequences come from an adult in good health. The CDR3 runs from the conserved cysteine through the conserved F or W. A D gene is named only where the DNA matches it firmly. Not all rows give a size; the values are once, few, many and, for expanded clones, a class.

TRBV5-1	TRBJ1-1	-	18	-	TGCGCCAGCAGCTGGAATTCGGGGGGCGGATATAAGGGTACTGAAGCTTTCTTT	CASSWNSGGGYKGTEAFF
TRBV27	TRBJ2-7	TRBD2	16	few	TGTGCCAGCAGCCTTTTCCCGGGACTAGGTTCCTACGAGCAGTACTTC	CASSLFPGLGSYEQYF
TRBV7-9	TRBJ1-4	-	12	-	TGTGCCAGCAGCTTGGGGAAAGAAAAACTGTTTTTT	CASSLGKEKLFF
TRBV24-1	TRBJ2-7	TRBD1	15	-	TGTGCCACCAGTGACTCGACAGGGGGCTCCTACGAGCAGTACTTC	CATSDSTGGSYEQYF
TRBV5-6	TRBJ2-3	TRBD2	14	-	TGTGCCAGCAGCTTTCCGGGAGGCGCAGATACGCAGTATTTT	CASSFPGGADTQYF
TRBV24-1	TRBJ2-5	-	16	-	TGTGCCACCAGTGATTTCGAGGGACACCCCCAAGAGACCCAGTACTTC	CATSDFEGHPQETQYF
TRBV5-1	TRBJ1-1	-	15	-	TGCGCCAGCAGCTTGGTCGGAGGGGAGGCCACTGAAGCTTTCTTT	CASSLVGGEATEAFF
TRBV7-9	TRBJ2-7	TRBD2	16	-	TGTGCCAGCAGCGCCGGAGCTAGCGGGGGCCTCTACGAGCAGTACTTC	CASSAGASGGLYEQYF
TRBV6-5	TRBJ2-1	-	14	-	TGTGCCAGCAGTTACATATCCGGGGGCAATGAGCAGTTCTTC	CASSYISGGNEQFF
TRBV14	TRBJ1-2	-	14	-	TGTGCCAGCAGCTATGGCAGAACTAACTATGGCTACACCTTC	CASSYGRTNYGYTF
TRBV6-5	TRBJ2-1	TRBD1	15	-	TGTGCCAGCAGTTACTCCGACAGGGGGTTCAATGAGCAGTTCTTC	CASSYSDRGFNEQFF
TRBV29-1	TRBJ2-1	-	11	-	TGCAGCGTCCTCGTAGCGGAGGGAGAGTTCTTC	CSVLVAEGEFF
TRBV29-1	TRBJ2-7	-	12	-	TGCAGCGTTGAAATAGGACCCTACGAGCAGTACTTC	CSVEIGPYEQYF
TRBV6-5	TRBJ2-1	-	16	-	TGTGCCAGCAGTTACTCGACAGCGGGCTCCTACAATGAGCAGTTCTTC	CASSYSTAGSYNEQFF
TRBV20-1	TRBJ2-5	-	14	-	TGCAGTGCTAGTCTGATTCAGTTCCAAGAGACCCAGTACTTC	CSASLIQFQETQYF
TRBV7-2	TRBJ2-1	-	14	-	TGTGCCAGCAGCTTAGTGCACCGTTACAATGAGCAGTTCTTC	CASSLVHRYNEQFF
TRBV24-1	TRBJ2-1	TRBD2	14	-	TGTGCCACCAGTGATTTTCGGGGGGGGGATGAGCAGTTCTTC	CATSDFRGGDEQFF
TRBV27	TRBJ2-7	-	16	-	TGTGCCAGCAGTTCTCAGACCGGGACTGCCACCTACGAGCAGTACTTC	CASSSQTGTATYEQYF
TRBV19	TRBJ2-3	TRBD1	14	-	TGTGCCAGTAGTATGGTCAGGGGGACAGATACGCAGTATTTT	CASSMVRGTDTQYF
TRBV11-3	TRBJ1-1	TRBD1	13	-	TGTGCCAGCAGCCTTACAGGGGCCCCTGAAGCTTTCTTT	CASSLTGAPEAFF
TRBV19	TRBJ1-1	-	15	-	TGTGCCAGTAGTATATTAGGACAGACGAACACTGAAGCTTTCTTT	CASSILGQTNTEAFF
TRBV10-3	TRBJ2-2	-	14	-	TGTGCCATCAGTGACATTTTGGGCACCGGGGAGCTGTTTTTT	CAISDILGTGELFF
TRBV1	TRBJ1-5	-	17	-	TGCACCAGCAGCCAAGATATTCGGGGGGAGTCGAATCAGCCCCAGCATTTT	CTSSQDIRGESNQPQHF
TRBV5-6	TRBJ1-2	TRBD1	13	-	TGTGCCAGCAGCTTTTGGGACAGGGAAGGCTACACCTTC	CASSFWDREGYTF
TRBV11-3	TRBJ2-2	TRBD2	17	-	TGTGCCAGCAGCTTATCTAGCGGGAGCCCCGACACCGGGGAGCTGTTTTTT	CASSLSSGSPDTGELFF
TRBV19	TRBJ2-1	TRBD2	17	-	TGTGCCAGTAGTATAGACGGGACTAGCGGGAGGGGGAATGAGCAGTTCTTC	CASSIDGTSGRGNEQFF
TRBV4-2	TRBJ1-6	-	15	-	TGTGCCAGCAGCCAAGGGGGATCCTATAATTCACCCCTCCACTTT	CASSQGGSYNSPLHF
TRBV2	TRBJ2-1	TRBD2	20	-	TGTGCCAGCAGGGATTCCCATCCCAGTCCCACGACTAGCGGGAGGGCAGCGCAGTTCTTC	CASRDSHPSPTTSGRAAQFF
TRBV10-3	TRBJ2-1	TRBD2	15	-	TGTGCCATCAGTGGGCTAGCGGGAGTGGGGAATGAGCAGTTCTTC	CAISGLAGVGNEQFF
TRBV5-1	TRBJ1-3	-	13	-	TGCGCCAGCTCAACAGTCTCTGGAAACACCATATATTTT	CASSTVSGNTIYF
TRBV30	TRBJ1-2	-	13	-	TGTGCCTGGAATAACGAGGCAAGAGAGGGCTACACCTTC	CAWNNEAREGYTF
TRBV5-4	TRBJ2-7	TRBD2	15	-	TGTGCCAGCAGCTTGGGCCTAGCGGCCTCCGGCGAGCAGTACTTC	CASSLGLAASGEQYF
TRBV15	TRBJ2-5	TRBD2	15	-	TGTGCCACCAGCCAGGCTAGCGGGGCCCAAGAGACCCAGTACTTC	CATSQASGAQETQYF
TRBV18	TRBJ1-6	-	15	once	TGTGCCAGCTCACCGAAGGCGAGAGGGAGTACGGCCCTCCACTTT	CASSPKARGSTALHF
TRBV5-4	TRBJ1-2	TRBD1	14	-	TGTGCCAGCAGCTTAGGACAGGGAAACTATGGCTACACCTTC	CASSLGQGNYGYTF
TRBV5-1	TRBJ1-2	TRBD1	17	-	TGCGCCAGCAGCGTCGGGACAGGGGCGCTAACTGACTATGGCTACACCTTC	CASSVGTGALTDYGYTF
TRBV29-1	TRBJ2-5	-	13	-	TGCAGCGTTGACCCGGGGTCAGGAGAGACCCAGTACTTC	CSVDPGSGETQYF
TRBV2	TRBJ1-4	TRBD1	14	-	TGTGCCAGCAGCGGACAGGGGGCGGGAGAAAAACTGTTTTTT	CASSGQGAGEKLFF
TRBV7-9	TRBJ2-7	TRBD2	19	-	TGTGCCAGCAGCACCGGCGGGGCTAGCGGGAGGGCCCCCGGCTACGAGCAGTACTTC	CASSTGGASGRAPGYEQYF
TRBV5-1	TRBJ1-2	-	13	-	TGCGCCAGCAGCTTGCCAGGGGACTATGGCTACACCTTC	CASSLPGDYGYTF
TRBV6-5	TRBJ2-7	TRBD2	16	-	TGTGCCAGCAGTCACTCGGGGGGGGCAAGATCCTACGAGCAGTACTTC	CASSHSGGARSYEQYF
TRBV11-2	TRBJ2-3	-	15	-	TGTGCCAGCAGCTCCCCCACGAGGGCCACAGATACGCAGTATTTT	CASSSPTRATDTQYF
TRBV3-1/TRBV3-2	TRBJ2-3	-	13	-	TGTGCCAGCAGCCGAGGCAGGGGAGATACGCAGTATTTT	CASSRGRGDTQYF
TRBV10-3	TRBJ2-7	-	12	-	TGTGCCATCAGTGAGGACACCTACGAGCAGTACTTC	CAISEDTYEQYF
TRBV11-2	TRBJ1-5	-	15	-	TGTGCCAGCAGCTCCCTCGGGGGGAGGAATCAGCCCCAGCATTTT	CASSSLGGRNQPQHF
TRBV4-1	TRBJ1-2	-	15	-	TGCGCCAGCAGCCGGGCAGGGTCAATAGACTATGGCTACACCTTC	CASSRAGSIDYGYTF
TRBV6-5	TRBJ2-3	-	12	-	TGTGCCAGCAGTTACTCAGGAGATACGCAGTATTTT	CASSYSGDTQYF
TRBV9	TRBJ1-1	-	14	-	TGTGCCAGCAGCGTGGAGAGTTTGAACACTGAAGCTTTCTTT	CASSVESLNTEAFF
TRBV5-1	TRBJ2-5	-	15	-	TGCGCCAGCAGCTTGTCCCGGCGGCAACAAGAGACCCAGTACTTC	CASSLSRRQQETQYF
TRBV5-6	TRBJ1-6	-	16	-	TGTGCCAGCAGCGGGCTCAATAGCTCCTATAATTCACCCCTCCACTTT	CASSGLNSSYNSPLHF
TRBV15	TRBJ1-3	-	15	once	TGTGCCACCAGCCCGGAGGGGGTGTCTGGAAACACCATATATTTT	CATSPEGVSGNTIYF
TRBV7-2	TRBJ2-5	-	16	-	TGTGCCAGCAGCTTAGGGGTGGGGAGGCACCCGGGGACCCAGTACTTC	CASSLGVGRHPGTQYF
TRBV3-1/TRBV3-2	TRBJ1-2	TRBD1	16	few	TGTGCCAGCAGCCCTTGGACAGGGAACCTTAACTATGGCTACACCTTC	CASSPWTGNLNYGYTF
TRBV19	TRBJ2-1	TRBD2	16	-	TGTGCCAGTAGTATAGAAGCAAGCGGGGGTTACAATGAGCAGTTCTTC	CASSIEASGGYNEQFF
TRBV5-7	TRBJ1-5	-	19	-	TGTGCCAGCAGCCCCGGGCAGTGGGGACGTGTTTGGGGCAATCAGCCCCAGCATTTT	CASSPGQWGRVWGNQPQHF
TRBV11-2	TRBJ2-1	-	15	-	TGTGCCAGCAGCTTAGAGAGGAGCGGATACAATGAGCAGTTCTTC	CASSLERSGYNEQFF
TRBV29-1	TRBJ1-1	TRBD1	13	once	TGCAGCGTAGGACAGGTCTTGAACACTGAAGCTTTCTTT	CSVGQVLNTEAFF
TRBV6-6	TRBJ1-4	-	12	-	TGTGCCAGCAGGCAGGGGAATGAAAAACTGTTTTTT	CASRQGNEKLFF
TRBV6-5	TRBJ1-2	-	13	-	TGTGCCAGCAGTCAACAGCGGTCCGGAGGCTACACCTTC	CASSQQRSGGYTF
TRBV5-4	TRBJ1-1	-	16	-	TGTGCCAGCAGCTCTAGAACAGGGACAATGAACACTGAAGCTTTCTTT	CASSSRTGTMNTEAFF